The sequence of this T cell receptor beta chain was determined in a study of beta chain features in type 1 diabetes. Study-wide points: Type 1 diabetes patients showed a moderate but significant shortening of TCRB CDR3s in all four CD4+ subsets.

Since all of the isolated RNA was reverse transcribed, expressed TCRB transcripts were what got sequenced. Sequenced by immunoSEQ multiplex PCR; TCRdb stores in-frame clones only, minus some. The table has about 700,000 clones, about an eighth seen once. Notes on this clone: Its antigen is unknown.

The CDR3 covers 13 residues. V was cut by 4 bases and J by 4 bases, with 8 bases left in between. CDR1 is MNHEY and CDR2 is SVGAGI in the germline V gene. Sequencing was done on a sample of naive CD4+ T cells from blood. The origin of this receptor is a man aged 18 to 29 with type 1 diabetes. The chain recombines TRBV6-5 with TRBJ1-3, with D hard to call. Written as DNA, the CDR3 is TGTGCCAGCAGTTCAATGGCAGGAAACACCATATATTTT. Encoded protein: CASSSMAGNTIYF.